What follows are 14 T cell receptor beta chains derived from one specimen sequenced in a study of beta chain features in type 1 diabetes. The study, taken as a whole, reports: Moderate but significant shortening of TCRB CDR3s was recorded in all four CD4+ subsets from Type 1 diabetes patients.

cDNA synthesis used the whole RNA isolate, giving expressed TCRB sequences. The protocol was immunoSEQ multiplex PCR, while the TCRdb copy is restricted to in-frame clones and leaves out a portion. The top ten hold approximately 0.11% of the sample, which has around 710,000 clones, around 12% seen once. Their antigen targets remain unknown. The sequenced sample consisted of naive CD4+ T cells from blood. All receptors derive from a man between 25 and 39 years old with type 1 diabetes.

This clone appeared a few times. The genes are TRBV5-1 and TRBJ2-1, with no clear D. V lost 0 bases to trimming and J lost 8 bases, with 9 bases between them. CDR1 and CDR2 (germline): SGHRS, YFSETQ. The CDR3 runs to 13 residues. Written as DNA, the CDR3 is TGCGCCAGCAGCTTGGAAATAAGGGATGAGCAGTTCTTC. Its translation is CASSLEIRDEQFF. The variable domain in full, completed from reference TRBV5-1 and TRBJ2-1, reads KAGVTQTPRYLIKTRGQQVTLSCSPISGHRSVSWYQQTPGQGLQFLFEYFSETQRNKGNFPGRFSGRQFSNSRSEMNVSTLELGDSALYLCASSLEIRDEQFFGPGTRLTVL.

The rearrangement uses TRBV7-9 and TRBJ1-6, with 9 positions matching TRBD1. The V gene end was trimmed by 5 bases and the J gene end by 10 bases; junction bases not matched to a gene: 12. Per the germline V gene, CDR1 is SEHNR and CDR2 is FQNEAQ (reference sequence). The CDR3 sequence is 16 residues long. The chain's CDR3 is CASSAPPGQGGSPLHF. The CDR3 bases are TGTGCCAGCAGCGCACCGCCGGGACAGGGAGGGTCACCCCTCCACTTT.

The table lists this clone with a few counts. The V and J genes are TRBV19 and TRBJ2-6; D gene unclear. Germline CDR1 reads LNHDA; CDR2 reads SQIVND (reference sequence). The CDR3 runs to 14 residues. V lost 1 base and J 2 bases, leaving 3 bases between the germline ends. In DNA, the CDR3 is TGTGCCAGTAGTATAGGGGCTGGGGCCAACGTCCTGACTTTC. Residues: CASSIGAGANVLTF.

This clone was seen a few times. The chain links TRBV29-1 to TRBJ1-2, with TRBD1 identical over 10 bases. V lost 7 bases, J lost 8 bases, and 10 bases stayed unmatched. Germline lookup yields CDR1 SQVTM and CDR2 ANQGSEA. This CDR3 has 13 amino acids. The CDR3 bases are TGCAGCGCCGGGACAGGGGCGCTTGAGGGCTACACCTTC. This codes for CSAGTGALEGYTF.

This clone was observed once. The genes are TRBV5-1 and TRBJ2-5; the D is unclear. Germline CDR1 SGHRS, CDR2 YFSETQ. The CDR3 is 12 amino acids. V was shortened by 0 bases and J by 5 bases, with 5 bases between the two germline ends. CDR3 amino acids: CASSLARETQYF. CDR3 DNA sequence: TGCGCCAGCAGCTTGGCTCGCGAGACCCAGTACTTC.

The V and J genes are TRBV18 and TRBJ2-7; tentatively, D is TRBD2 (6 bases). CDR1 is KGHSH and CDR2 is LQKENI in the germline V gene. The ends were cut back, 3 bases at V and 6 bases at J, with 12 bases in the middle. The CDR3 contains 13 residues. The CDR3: CASSPGGRGEQYF. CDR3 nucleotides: TGTGCCAGCTCACCGGGGGGAAGGGGCGAGCAGTACTTC.

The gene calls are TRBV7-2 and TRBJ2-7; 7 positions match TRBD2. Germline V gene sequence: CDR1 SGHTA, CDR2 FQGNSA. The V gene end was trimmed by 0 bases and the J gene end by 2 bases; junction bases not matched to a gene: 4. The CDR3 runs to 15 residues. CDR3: CASSLAPGGAYEQYF. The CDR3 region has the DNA TGTGCCAGCAGCTTAGCGCCTGGGGGGGCCTACGAGCAGTACTTC.

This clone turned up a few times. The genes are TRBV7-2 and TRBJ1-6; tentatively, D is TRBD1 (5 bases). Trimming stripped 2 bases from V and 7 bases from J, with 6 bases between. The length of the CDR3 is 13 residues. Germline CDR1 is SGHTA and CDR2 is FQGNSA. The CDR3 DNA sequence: TGTGCCAGCAGCTTACAGGGAAATTCACCCCTCCACTTT. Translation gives CASSLQGNSPLHF.

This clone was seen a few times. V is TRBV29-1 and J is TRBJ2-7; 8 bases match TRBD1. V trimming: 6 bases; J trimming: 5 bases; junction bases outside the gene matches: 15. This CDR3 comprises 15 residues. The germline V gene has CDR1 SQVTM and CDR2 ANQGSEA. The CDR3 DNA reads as TGCAGCGTGCGCGGTTCTTTAGCAGGGGGCGACGAGCAGTACTTC. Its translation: CSVRGSLAGGDEQYF.

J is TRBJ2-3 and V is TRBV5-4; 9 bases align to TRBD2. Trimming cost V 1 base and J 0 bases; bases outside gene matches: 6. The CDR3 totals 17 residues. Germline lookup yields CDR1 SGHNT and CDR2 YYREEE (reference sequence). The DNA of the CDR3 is TGTGCCAGCAGCTTGAGGCTAGCGGGGTCCAGCACAGATACGCAGTATTTT. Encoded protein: CASSLRLAGSSTDTQYF.

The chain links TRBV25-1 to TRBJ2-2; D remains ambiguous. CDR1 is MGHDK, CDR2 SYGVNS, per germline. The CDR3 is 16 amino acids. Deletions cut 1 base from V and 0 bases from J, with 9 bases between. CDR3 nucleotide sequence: TGTGCCAGCAGTGAATTTGGAAAAGCGAACACCGGGGAGCTGTTTTTT. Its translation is CASSEFGKANTGELFF. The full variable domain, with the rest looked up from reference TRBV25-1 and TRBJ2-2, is EADIYQTPRYLVIGTGKKITLECSQTMGHDKMYWYQQDPGMELHLIHYSYGVNSTEKGDLSSESTVSRIRTEHFPLTLESARPSHTSQYLCASSEFGKANTGELFFGEGSRLTVL.

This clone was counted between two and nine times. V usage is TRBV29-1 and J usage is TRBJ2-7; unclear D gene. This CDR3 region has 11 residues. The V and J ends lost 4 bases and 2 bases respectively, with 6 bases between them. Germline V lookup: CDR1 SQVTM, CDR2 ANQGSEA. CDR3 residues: CSVVQTYEQYF. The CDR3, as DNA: TGCAGCGTTGTACAGACCTACGAGCAGTACTTC.

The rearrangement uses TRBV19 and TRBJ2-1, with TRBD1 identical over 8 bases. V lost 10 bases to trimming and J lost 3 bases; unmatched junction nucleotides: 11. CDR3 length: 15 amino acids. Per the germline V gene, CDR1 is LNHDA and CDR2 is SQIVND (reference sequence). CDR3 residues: CATREQGDGYNEQFF. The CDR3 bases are TGTGCCACCCGAGAACAGGGGGACGGCTACAATGAGCAGTTCTTC. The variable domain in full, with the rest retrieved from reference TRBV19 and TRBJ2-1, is DGGITQSPKYLFRKEGQNVTLSCEQNLNHDAMYWYRQDPGQGLRLIYYSQIVNDFQKGDIAEGYSVSREKKESFPLTVTSAQKNPTAFYLCATREQGDGYNEQFFGPGTRLTVL.

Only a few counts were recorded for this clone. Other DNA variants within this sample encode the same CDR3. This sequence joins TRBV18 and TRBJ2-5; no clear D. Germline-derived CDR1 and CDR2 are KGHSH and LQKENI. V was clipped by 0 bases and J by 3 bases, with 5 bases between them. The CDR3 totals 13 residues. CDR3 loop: CASSPPSEETQYF. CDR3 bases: TGTGCCAGCTCACCACCAAGCGAAGAGACCCAGTACTTC.